This TCR beta chain is from a study of T cell repertoires in cytomegalovirus infection. In germline, CDR1 is SGDLS, CDR2 YYNGEE. There are 15 residues in the CDR3. Deletions cut 0 bases from V and 4 bases from J, with 11 bases between. Each CDR3 protein gets one entry after TCRdb re-called the reads with MiXCR. In the table there are nearly 700,000 distinct CDR3 sequences, 33% of which are singletons. Comment on this clonotype: The antigen remains unidentified.

Study observations and caveats: Ex vivo, HLA-C-restricted CMV-specific TCR beta clonotypes prevailed over the rest of the response. Summed frequency of shared TCR beta families picked out CMV carriers who also had the relevant HLA.

The source is a human donor in good health (CMV status not recorded). Some clones in this sample may be carry-over from other donors' samples. The rearrangement joins TRBV9 to TRBJ2-1; no clear D. The sample here was cultured PBMCs, taken from culture after CMV antigen stimulation. The CDR3 loop is CASSVAGTIYNEQFF. CDR3 DNA: TGTGCCAGCAGCGTAGCGGGTACAATTTACAATGAGCAGTTCTTC.